This TCR beta chain was identified during a study of human T cells and chemical hapten exposure. Study-wide context: Each week of the roughly 24-week study, patients had diphenylcyclopropenone applied to the scalp. Slight differences in pooled library volume were the main source of varying TCR yields across samples.

This CDR3 spans 16 amino acids. The V gene end was trimmed by 2 bases and the J gene end by 2 bases; junction bases not matched to a gene: 5. The V gene's germline CDR1 is SGHVS and CDR2 FQNEAQ. The time point was: pre-sensitization, week 0. Noted treatment: therapeutic diphenylcyclopropenone sensitization with weekly scalp DPC. Each CDR3 protein is one row after TCRdb ran MiXCR on the RACE reads. This sample has about 110,000 distinct CDR3 sequences, with roughly 12% found just once. This clonotype was seen a handful of times. This sample comprised whole blood, obtained in connection with sensitization to the hapten diphenylcyclopropenone (DPC). V is TRBV7-8 and J is TRBJ2-3; 9 bases fit TRBD2. The receptor comes from a woman aged 50 to 60 with alopecia areata. Some clones in this sample may be carry-over from other donors' samples. The CDR3 DNA reads TGTGCCAGCAGCTTAACTAGCGGGTTCGCCACAGATACGCAGTATTTT. Translated: CASSLTSGFATDTQYF.